This T cell receptor beta chain came from a study of blood T cell repertoires in COVID-19. Study in general: COVID-19 samples from acute and convalescent phases originated in the United States, Italy and Spain. In each case, the material was cDNA or gDNA derived from T cells, B-cell-depleted T cells, or PBMCs.

Source study methods: Reference gene primer amplification in the assay estimated nucleated cell counts. TCRdb's table, derived via immunoSEQ multiplex PCR, lists solely in-frame clones and lacks some. That table gives V, J and clone size, and the DNA gave D and trimming. Of 410,000 or so clones listed, around nine tenths are singletons. With 4 bases clipped from V and 3 bases from J, the junction kept 11 bases outside the gene matches. Germline V gene lookup returns CDR1 SGHNT and CDR2 YYREEE (reference sequence). CDR3 length equals 17 residues. The receptor was derived from a woman aged 40 to 50 with COVID-19, enrolled during active disease. The rearrangement links TRBV5-4 to TRBJ1-2; 11 nucleotides line up with TRBD1. Sequenced material: peripheral blood. CDR3 sequence (DNA): TGTGCCAGCAGCCCCGGACAGGGGGCAGGTTATGACTATGGCTACACCTTC. This translates into CASSPGQGAGYDYGYTF.